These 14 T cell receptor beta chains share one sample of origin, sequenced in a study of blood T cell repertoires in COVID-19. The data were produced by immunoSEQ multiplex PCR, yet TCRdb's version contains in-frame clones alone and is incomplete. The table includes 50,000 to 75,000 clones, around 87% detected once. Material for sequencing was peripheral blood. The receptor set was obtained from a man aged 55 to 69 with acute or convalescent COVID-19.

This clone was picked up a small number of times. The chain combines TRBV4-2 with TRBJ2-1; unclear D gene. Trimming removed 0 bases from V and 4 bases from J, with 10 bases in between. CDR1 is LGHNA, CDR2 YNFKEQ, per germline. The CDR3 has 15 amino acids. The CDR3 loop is CASSQEWLEYNEQFF. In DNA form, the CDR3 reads TGTGCCAGCAGCCAAGAATGGCTAGAATACAATGAGCAGTTCTTC.

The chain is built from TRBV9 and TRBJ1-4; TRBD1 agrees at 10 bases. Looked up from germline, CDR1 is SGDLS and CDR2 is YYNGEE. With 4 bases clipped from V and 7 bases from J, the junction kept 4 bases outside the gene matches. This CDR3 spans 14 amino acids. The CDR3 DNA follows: TGTGCCAGCAGCCTGGGACAGGGGCGTGAAAAACTGTTTTTT. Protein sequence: CASSLGQGREKLFF.

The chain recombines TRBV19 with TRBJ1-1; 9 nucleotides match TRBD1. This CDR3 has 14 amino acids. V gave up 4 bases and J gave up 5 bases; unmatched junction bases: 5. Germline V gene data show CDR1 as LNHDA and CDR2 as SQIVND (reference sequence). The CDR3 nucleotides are TGTGCCAGTAGTACGACAGGGGGGGGGACTGAAGCTTTCTTT. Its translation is CASSTTGGGTEAFF.

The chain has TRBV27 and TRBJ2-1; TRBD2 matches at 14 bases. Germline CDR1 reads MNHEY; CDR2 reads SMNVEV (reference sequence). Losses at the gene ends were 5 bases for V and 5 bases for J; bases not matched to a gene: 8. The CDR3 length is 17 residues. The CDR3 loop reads CASSNLPGLAGDNEQFF. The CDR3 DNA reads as TGTGCCAGCAGTAACCTGCCGGGACTAGCGGGGGACAATGAGCAGTTCTTC.

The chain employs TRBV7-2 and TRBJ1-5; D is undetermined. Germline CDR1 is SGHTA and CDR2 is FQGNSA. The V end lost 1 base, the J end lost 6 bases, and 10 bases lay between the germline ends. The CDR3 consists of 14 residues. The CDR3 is CASSLGPRGQPQHF. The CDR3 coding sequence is TGTGCCAGCAGCTTAGGACCTCGAGGTCAGCCCCAGCATTTT.

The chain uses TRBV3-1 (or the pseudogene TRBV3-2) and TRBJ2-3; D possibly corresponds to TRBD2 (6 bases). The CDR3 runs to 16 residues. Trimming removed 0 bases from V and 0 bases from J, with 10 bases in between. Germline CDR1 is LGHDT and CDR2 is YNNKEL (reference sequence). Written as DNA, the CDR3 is TGTGCCAGCAGCCAAGACCGCGGGGCAAGCACAGATACGCAGTATTTT. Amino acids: CASSQDRGASTDTQYF.

CDR3 bases: TGTGCCAGTAAGGAGCGGGGCAGCACAGATACGCAGTATTTT. It yields the protein CASKERGSTDTQYF. The rearrangement links TRBV19 to TRBJ2-3, with TRBD2 identical over 7 bases. The CDR3 consists of 14 residues. Germline V gene sequence: CDR1 LNHDA, CDR2 SQIVND (reference sequence). V was pared by 7 bases and J by 0 bases, with 4 bases of the junction left unmatched.

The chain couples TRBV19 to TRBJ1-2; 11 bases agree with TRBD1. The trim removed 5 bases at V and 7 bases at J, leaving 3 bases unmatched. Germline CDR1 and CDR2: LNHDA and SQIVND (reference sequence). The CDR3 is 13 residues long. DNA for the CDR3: TGTGCCAGTAGTCCGGACAGGGGGCTTGGCTACACCTTC. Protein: CASSPDRGLGYTF.

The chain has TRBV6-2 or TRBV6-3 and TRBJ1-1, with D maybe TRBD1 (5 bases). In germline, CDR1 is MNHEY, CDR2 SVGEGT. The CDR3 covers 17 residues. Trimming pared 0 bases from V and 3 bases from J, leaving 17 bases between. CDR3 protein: CASSYSDRGALDTEAFF. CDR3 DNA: TGTGCCAGCAGTTACTCCGACAGAGGAGCCCTGGACACTGAAGCTTTCTTT.

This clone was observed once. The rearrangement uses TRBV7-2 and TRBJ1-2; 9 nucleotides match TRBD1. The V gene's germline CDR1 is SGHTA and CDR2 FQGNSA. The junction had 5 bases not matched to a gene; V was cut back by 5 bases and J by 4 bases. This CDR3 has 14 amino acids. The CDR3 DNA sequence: TGTGCCAGCAGCCTGGGACAGGGTGTCTATGGCTACACCTTC. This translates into CASSLGQGVYGYTF. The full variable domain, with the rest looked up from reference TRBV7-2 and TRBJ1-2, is GAGVSQSPSNKVTEKGKDVELRCDPISGHTALYWYRQSLGQGLEFLIYFQGNSAPDKSGLPSDRFSAERTGGSVSTLTIQRTQQEDSAVYLCASSLGQGVYGYTFGSGTRLTVV.

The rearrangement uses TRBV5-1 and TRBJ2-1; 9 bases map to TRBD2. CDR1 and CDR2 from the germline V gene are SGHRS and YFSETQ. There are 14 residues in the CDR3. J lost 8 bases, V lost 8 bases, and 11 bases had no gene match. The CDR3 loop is CASSAGGPVDEQFF. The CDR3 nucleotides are TGCGCCAGTTCGGCGGGGGGGCCGGTGGATGAGCAGTTCTTC.

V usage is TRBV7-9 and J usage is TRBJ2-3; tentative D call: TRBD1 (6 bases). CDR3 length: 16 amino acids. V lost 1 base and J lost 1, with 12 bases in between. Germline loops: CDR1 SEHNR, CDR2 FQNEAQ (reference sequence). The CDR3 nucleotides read TGTGCCAGCAGCTTAGTCGCTGGGGGCCGCACAGATACGCAGTATTTT. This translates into CASSLVAGGRTDTQYF.

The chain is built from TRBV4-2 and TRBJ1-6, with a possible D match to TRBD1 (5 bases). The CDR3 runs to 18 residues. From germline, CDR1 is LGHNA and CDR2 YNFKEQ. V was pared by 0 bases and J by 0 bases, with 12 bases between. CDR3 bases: TGTGCCAGCAGCCAAGATCCAGGGAAAAGCTCCTATAATTCACCCCTCCACTTT. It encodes CASSQDPGKSSYNSPLHF.

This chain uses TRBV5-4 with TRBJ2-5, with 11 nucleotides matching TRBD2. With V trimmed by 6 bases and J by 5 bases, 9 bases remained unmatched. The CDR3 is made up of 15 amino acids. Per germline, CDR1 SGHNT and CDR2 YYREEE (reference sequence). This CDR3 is CASKTSGGNSETQYF. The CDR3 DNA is TGTGCCAGCAAAACTAGCGGGGGAAACAGCGAGACCCAGTACTTC.